The rows below give T cell receptor beta chains drawn from one sample of a study of cytomegalovirus exposure and HLA in healthy donors. Libraries were prepared by immunoSEQ multiplex PCR; TCRdb keeps only in-frame clonotypes and omits some of them. The sample lists more than 90,000 clones; less than 80% were seen once. The material sequenced was PBMCs. These receptors came from a woman between 45 and 60 years old in good health and CMV-seropositive. Each CDR3 is given with its conserved first and last residue. The order of the fields is V gene, CDR3 protein.

V: TRBV5-4
CDR3: CASSLRAGDEKLFF

V: TRBV5-1
CDR3: CASSYEQGAAYEQYF

V: TRBV28
CDR3: CASRGAFLGARQPQHF

V: TRBV7-9
CDR3: CASSPETGNYGYTF

V: TRBV4-2
CDR3: CASSQDFPRQADYTF

V: TRBV2
CDR3: CASSEMLGQGADEQYF

V: TRBV5-1
CDR3: CASSGKDRGSEAFF

V: TRBV7-8
CDR3: CASSLESTGFIPYEQYF

V: TRBV5-1
CDR3: CASCPAGGPYEQYF

V: TRBV4-2
CDR3: CASSPLTTTYSPLHF

V: TRBV10-3
CDR3: CAISESQGNEQYF

V: TRBV7-8
CDR3: CASSLWSGGSYEQYF

V: TRBV10-3
CDR3: CAISDKGLGGELFF

V: TRBV7-2
CDR3: CASGGEPNIQYF

V: TRBV5-1
CDR3: CASTRDMAIYEQYF

V: TRBV10-2
CDR3: CASSEANLRETQYF

V: TRBV28
CDR3: CASSLFALAGGPGNEQFF

V: TRBV28
CDR3: CASSFIGEGVQPQHF

V: TRBV11-1
CDR3: CASSKNRDEAFF

V: TRBV27
CDR3: CASSEQGRQPQHF

V: TRBV27
CDR3: CASRFGRASTDTQYF

V: TRBV4-3
CDR3: CASSLRLSANTGELFF

V: TRBV7-9
CDR3: CASSRGTASDTEVHF

V: TRBV7-6
CDR3: CASSAGLISGNTIYF

V: TRBV2
CDR3: CASGTGDYEQYF

V: TRBV5-4
CDR3: CASSPGNPSYGYTF

V: TRBV18
CDR3: CASSPGATNTGELFF

V: TRBV7-2
CDR3: CASSLVLDRGPTDTQYF

V: TRBV9
CDR3: CASSDGGPVFMNTEAFF

V: TRBV7-2
CDR3: CASSFKRTGSEKLFF

V: TRBV5-4
CDR3: CASSLGAGDGNEQFF

V: TRBV5-4
CDR3: CASSLEPGNVADTQYF

V: TRBV19
CDR3: CASRGPDRGQTEAFF

V: TRBV10-3
CDR3: CAISEPNNRVPGEQYF

V: TRBV4-3
CDR3: CASSQVGRGRTEAFF

V: TRBV5-6
CDR3: CASRFLTGELFF

V: TRBV7-9
CDR3: CASSFLSYEQFF

V: TRBV6-6
CDR3: CASSSSPYEQYF

V: TRBV5-6
CDR3: CASSSIDSPRQPQHF

V: TRBV19
CDR3: CASSPQTGALAQYF

V: TRBV30
CDR3: CAWSVTGVSETQYF

V: TRBV4-1
CDR3: CASSQDRWGQGQAFF

V: TRBV7-9
CDR3: CASTTGSEQFF

V: TRBV9
CDR3: CASSPMDRVNTEAFF

V: TRBV30
CDR3: CACPGLRNEQFF

V: TRBV4-2
CDR3: CASSRGQDTEAFF

V: TRBV28
CDR3: CASTQTGIGKLFF